The clone carrying this TCR beta chain was picked up many times. The sample is drawn from a study of patients and donors after allogeneic stem cell transplantation. V lost 0 bases and J lost 3, with 15 bases in between. This CDR3 has 17 amino acids. Germline CDR1 and CDR2: SEHNR and FQNEAQ (reference sequence). Each CDR3 protein gets one entry after TCRdb re-called the RT-PCR reads with MiXCR. The table lists 200,000 to 250,000 distinct CDR3 sequences, less than 15% of them singletons. This clonotype was obtained from a human donor who was either an allogeneic HSCT recipient or a stem cell or donor lymphocyte infusion donor (not recorded which). It is not recorded whose cells these are; they may come from a transplant donor. Sequenced input: blood, either unsorted or a sorted T cell fraction (not recorded which). The chain links TRBV7-9 to TRBJ1-3; TRBD1 might be the D (6 bases). The CDR3 DNA follows: TGTGCCAGCAGCTTAGCGACAGGCCGACTGCTTGGAAACACCATATATTTT. Amino acids: CASSLATGRLLGNTIYF.